This T cell receptor beta chain was sequenced for a study of T cell changes during pregnancy in multiple sclerosis. Germline trimming cut 1 base from V and 3 bases from J; bases unmatched to any gene: 8. Germline assignment: CDR1 SGHVS and CDR2 FQNEAQ. The CDR3 length is 16 residues. This clone was seen more than once but under ten times. Data came from immunoSEQ multiplex PCR; TCRdb stores just in-frame clones and leaves some out. The table shows tens of thousands of clones, with roughly nine tenths occurring only once. This receptor was identified in a female donor with multiple sclerosis, enrolled in a pregnancy study. Specimen: peripheral blood, collected before pregnancy. The V and J genes are TRBV7-8 and TRBJ1-2; 7 nucleotides align to TRBD1. CDR3 region: CASSLVRLGGHYGYTF. CDR3 in DNA: TGTGCCAGCAGCTTAGTCCGTTTAGGGGGCCACTATGGCTACACCTTC.